Below, 23 T cell receptor beta chains from the same sample are listed, as sequenced in a study of blood T cells in healthy people across ages. A sample-barcoded 5' primer and a J-beta primer mix were used in a second PCR of about 7 to 12 cycles. Each CDR3 protein is one row after TCRdb ran MiXCR on the 5' RACE reads. The table has 1.5 million to 2 million distinct CDR3 sequences, around 36% seen once. Sequencing was carried out using blood. The receptors derive from a young woman in good health.

The chain couples TRBV7-8 to TRBJ1-1, with D unresolved. Germline values: CDR1 SGHVS, CDR2 FQNEAQ. Trimming removed 8 bases from V and 0 bases from J, with 16 bases in between. This CDR3 has 15 residues. Here the CDR3 reads CASGPTRLMNTEAFF. For the CDR3, the DNA is TGTGCCAGCGGCCCTACTAGGTTGATGAACACTGAAGCTTTCTTT.

J is TRBJ1-2 and V is TRBV28; 9 bases line up with TRBD1. Germline V gene lookup returns CDR1 MDHEN and CDR2 SYDVKM. The CDR3 loop spans 14 amino acids. V gave up 6 bases and J gave up 3 bases; unmatched junction bases: 5. The chain's CDR3 is CASRPQGAYYGYTF. Written as DNA, the CDR3 is TGTGCCAGCAGACCACAGGGGGCATACTATGGCTACACCTTC.

The V gene is TRBV10-2, the J gene TRBJ2-1; 11 bases are a match to TRBD1. CDR1 and CDR2 (germline): WSHSY, SAAADI. The V segment lost 8 bases and the J segment 6 bases; nucleotides outside the gene matches: 3. This CDR3 spans 13 amino acids. CDR3 residues: CASGQGAINEQFF. The CDR3 DNA reads as TGCGCCAGCGGACAGGGGGCCATCAATGAGCAGTTCTTC.

The CDR3, as DNA: TGTGCCAGCAGCTCCCCCCGGGAAACTGACTACGCCGAGCAGTACTTC. Its translation is CASSSPRETDYAEQYF. V usage is TRBV5-6 and J usage is TRBJ2-7; D might be TRBD2 (5 bases). This CDR3 region has 16 residues. Germline-derived CDR1 and CDR2 are SGHDT and YYEEEE. Trimming pared 3 bases from V and 6 bases from J, leaving 22 bases between.

This sequence joins TRBV10-3 and TRBJ1-1; D is unresolved. Germline V gene lookup returns CDR1 ENHRY and CDR2 SYGVKD. The V end was cut by 3 bases, the J end by 2 bases, with 7 bases between. The CDR3 has 13 amino acids. The CDR3 nucleotides are TGTGCCATCAGTGATTTGGGAAACACTGAAGCTTTCTTT. The encoded protein is CAISDLGNTEAFF.

Written as DNA, the CDR3 is TGCAGTGCTAGAGGCCCCGGGATCTCCTACGAGCAGTACTTC. Translating it yields CSARGPGISYEQYF. V gene TRBV20-1 combines with J gene TRBJ2-7; D possibly corresponds to TRBD2 (5 bases). There are 14 residues in the CDR3. CDR1 is DFQATT and CDR2 is SNEGSKA in the germline V gene (reference sequence). The V and J ends lost 1 base and 0 bases respectively, with 10 bases between them.

This chain uses TRBV5-1 with TRBJ2-1; no firm D call. Germline CDR1 SGHRS, CDR2 YFSETQ. Trimming stripped 0 bases from V and 8 bases from J, with 9 bases between. CDR3 length: 13 residues. CDR3 sequence (DNA): TGCGCCAGCAGCTTGGAGCAGCGCGATGAGCAGTTCTTC. Protein: CASSLEQRDEQFF.

Only a few counts were recorded for this clonotype. The chain couples TRBV10-3 to TRBJ2-7, with D perhaps matching TRBD1 or TRBD2 (5 bases each). The germline CDR1 and CDR2 sequences are ENHRY and SYGVKD. With 6 bases removed from V and 6 bases from J, the gap between germline ends came to 18 bases. There are 14 residues in the CDR3. CDR3 sequence: CAIRDRGPGAEQYF. The CDR3 nucleotides are TGTGCCATCAGAGATCGTGGTCCCGGGGCCGAGCAGTACTTC.

This clonotype was detected only a few times. J is TRBJ2-4 and V is TRBV28, with D unclear. Germline lookup yields CDR1 MDHEN and CDR2 SYDVKM. The CDR3 spans 15 residues. V dropped 3 bases and J dropped 1 base, with 10 bases sitting between them. This CDR3 is CASSFRVGAKNIQYF. CDR3 in DNA: TGTGCCAGCAGTTTTCGGGTTGGGGCCAAAAACATTCAGTACTTC.

The chain employs TRBV6-2 or TRBV6-3 and TRBJ2-1; 9 bases line up with TRBD1. Germline CDR1 reads MNHEY; CDR2 reads SVGEGT. Losses at the gene ends were 5 bases for V and 6 bases for J; bases not matched to a gene: 17. The CDR3 contains 18 residues. The CDR3 is CASSQKGFRDRVFNEQFF. The CDR3 DNA reads TGTGCCAGCAGTCAAAAGGGTTTCCGGGACAGGGTCTTCAATGAGCAGTTCTTC.

This rearrangement joins TRBV28 to TRBJ1-2, with a tentative D call TRBD1 (5 bases). The CDR3 sequence is 15 residues long. Germline lookup yields CDR1 MDHEN and CDR2 SYDVKM. V lost 5 bases, J lost 4 bases, and 17 bases lay in between. The CDR3 DNA is TGTGCCAGCAGTAGAGGGCCCGGGAGGGGCTATGGCTACACCTTC. The encoded protein is CASSRGPGRGYGYTF.

The sample holds many counts of this clonotype. This chain connects TRBV29-1 to TRBJ2-7; possible D gene TRBD1, 6 bases. CDR3 length: 14 amino acids. Germline CDR1 reads SQVTM; CDR2 reads ANQGSEA. Trimming pared 4 bases from V and 2 bases from J, leaving 15 bases between. CDR3 coding DNA: TGCAGCGTTGTCGGGCAGGACAGAGCCTACGAGCAGTACTTC. This gives the protein CSVVGQDRAYEQYF.

The chain carries TRBV25-1 and TRBJ2-5, with D uncertain. CDR3 length: 16 residues. V lost 4 bases and J lost 2, with 17 bases in between. Germline values: CDR1 MGHDK, CDR2 SYGVNS. As DNA, the CDR3 is TGTGCCAGCAGTGCCCCGGCTCTGGAAACGCAAGAGACCCAGTACTTC. This gives the protein CASSAPALETQETQYF.

This clonotype was detected only a few times. The chain has TRBV20-1 and TRBJ2-2; 8 nucleotides line up with TRBD2. Trimming removed 2 bases from V and 1 base from J; junction bases left unmatched: 6. From germline, CDR1 is DFQATT and CDR2 SNEGSKA (reference sequence). This CDR3 has 16 residues. CDR3 protein: CSARLGGDGNTGELFF. The CDR3 region has the DNA TGCAGTGCTAGACTCGGGGGGGACGGGAACACCGGGGAGCTGTTTTTT.

As for this clonotype: A read error is possible here, since a much larger clone lies one base away. The chain couples TRBV20-1 to TRBJ2-7; D is perhaps TRBD2 (5 bases). The CDR3 contains 14 residues. Germline V CDR1 and CDR2: DFQATT, SNEGSKA (reference sequence). The CDR3 bases are TGCAGTACTAGATACCCAGAACTTCCCTACGAGCAGTACTTC. It translates to CSTRYPELPYEQYF.

The table lists this clonotype with a few counts. The chain recombines TRBV14 with TRBJ2-5, with 9 bases fitting TRBD1. Germline V CDR1 and CDR2: SGHDN, FVKESK. Trimming removed 3 bases from V and 5 bases from J; junction bases left unmatched: 4. The CDR3 runs to 14 residues. The CDR3 spells CASSHPGQGETQYF. The CDR3 bases are TGTGCCAGCAGCCATCCCGGACAGGGGGAGACCCAGTACTTC.

The chain employs TRBV5-1 and TRBJ2-1, with a tentative D call TRBD2 (6 bases). With 2 bases removed from V and 9 bases from J, the gap between germline ends came to 15 bases. CDR1 and CDR2 (germline): SGHRS, YFSETQ. The CDR3 runs to 14 residues. The CDR3 loop is CASSLDGTPIEQFF. In DNA form, the CDR3 reads TGCGCCAGCAGCTTAGACGGGACTCCCATTGAGCAGTTCTTC.

This clonotype was seen at least ten times. This sequence joins TRBV4-1 and TRBJ2-7; D might be TRBD2 (6 bases). Germline V gene data show CDR1 as MGHRA and CDR2 as YSYEKL. The CDR3 covers 15 residues. V lost 4 bases and J 3 bases, leaving 16 bases between the germline ends. The CDR3 spells CASSPQTGLIYEQYF. CDR3 sequence (DNA): TGCGCCAGCAGCCCGCAAACGGGACTTATCTACGAGCAGTACTTC.

This clonotype was counted between two and nine times. The rearrangement links TRBV29-1 to TRBJ1-3; D call uncertain. The CDR3 totals 14 residues. The germline V and J ends were trimmed by 6 bases and 0 bases, with 12 bases remaining between them. Per the germline V gene, CDR1 is SQVTM and CDR2 is ANQGSEA. The CDR3 protein is CSVRLEFSGNTIYF. The DNA for the CDR3 is TGCAGCGTACGATTAGAGTTCTCTGGAAACACCATATATTTT.

This clonotype has ten or more counts. The chain couples TRBV7-2 to TRBJ2-3, with 8 nucleotides matching TRBD2. This CDR3 contains 18 residues. The germline gives CDR1 SGHTA, CDR2 FQGNSA. V lost 5 bases to trimming and J lost 3 bases; unmatched junction nucleotides: 16. DNA for the CDR3: TGTGCCAGCAGCGTCGACTTTGGAACGGGGGGGCCAACAGATACGCAGTATTTT. Translating it yields CASSVDFGTGGPTDTQYF.

This clonotype was observed at least ten times. The chain employs TRBV4-1 and TRBJ2-1; 7 bases are a match to TRBD2. The ends lost 1 base at V and 7 bases at J; junction bases unmatched: 10. CDR1 and CDR2 (germline): MGHRA, YSYEKL. This CDR3 is built from 16 residues. CDR3 sequence reads: CASSQVLAEMWNEQFF. The DNA of the CDR3 is TGCGCCAGCAGCCAAGTCCTAGCGGAGATGTGGAATGAGCAGTTCTTC.

V gene TRBV6-5 combines with J gene TRBJ2-7; 7 bases match TRBD1. Germline CDR1 is MNHEY and CDR2 is SVGAGI. This CDR3 region has 15 residues. After removal of 6 bases from V and 6 bases from J, the junction contained 14 bases not matched to a gene. The chain's CDR3 is CASSQQGIIQGEQYF. The CDR3 DNA is TGTGCCAGCAGCCAACAGGGGATCATCCAGGGCGAGCAGTACTTC.

Points on this clonotype: One junction end disagrees with the germline gene, perhaps due to a read error. The chain recombines TRBV10-2 with TRBJ2-6, with D uncertain. Germline assignment: CDR1 WSHSY and CDR2 SAAADI. CDR3 length: 17 residues. CDR3 loop: CASGDMGVPSGANVLTF. CDR3 nucleotide sequence: TGCGCCAGCGGTGATATGGGCGTCCCCTCTGGGGCCAACGTCCTGACTTTC.